These 31 T cell receptor beta chains came from one sample sequenced in a study of blood T cell repertoires in COVID-19. The repertoire was sequenced with immunoSEQ multiplex PCR; TCRdb's copy has only in-frame clones and lacks some. The data show 150,000 to 200,000 clones, 80% seen once. Sequenced sample: PBMCs or T cells enriched from blood (not recorded which). Source of these receptors: a man aged 35-49 years who had recovered from COVID-19.

The rearrangement links TRBV5-8 to TRBJ2-2; D is uncertain. Germline CDR1 is SGHTS and CDR2 is YDEGEE. The CDR3 is 14 amino acids. V gave up 4 bases and J gave up 3 bases, with 10 bases separating them. The CDR3 DNA follows: TGTGCCAGCAGCCGATGGCAGTACACCGGGGAGCTGTTTTTT. Amino acid sequence: CASSRWQYTGELFF.

This rearrangement joins TRBV5-8 to TRBJ1-6; D not certain. The CDR3 totals 13 residues. Germline CDR1 is SGHTS and CDR2 is YDEGEE. V dropped 0 bases and J dropped 9 bases, with 7 bases sitting between them. In nucleotides, the CDR3 is TGTGCCAGCAGCTTGGAATTTAGTTCACCCCTCCACTTT. Amino acids: CASSLEFSSPLHF.

V gene TRBV30 combines with J gene TRBJ1-1; 7 nucleotides align to TRBD1. V was clipped by 3 bases and J by 0 bases; unmatched bases: 10. The V gene's germline CDR1 is GTSNPN and CDR2 SVGIG (reference sequence). This CDR3 has 16 amino acids. The CDR3 loop is CAWSGRRQGMNTEAFF. The CDR3, as DNA: TGTGCCTGGAGCGGGAGAAGACAGGGCATGAACACTGAAGCTTTCTTT.

The rearrangement joins TRBV7-2 to TRBJ2-1; 10 bases are shared with TRBD2. Germline loops: CDR1 SGHTA, CDR2 FQGNSA. V was clipped by 3 bases and J by 7 bases; unmatched bases: 6. This CDR3 has 15 residues. The CDR3, as DNA: TGTGCCAGCAGCTTTGTGGCTAGCGGGGGTAATGAGCAGTTCTTC. Its translation is CASSFVASGGNEQFF.

This chain uses TRBV5-1 with TRBJ2-5; 7 bases agree with TRBD1. The germline gives CDR1 SGHRS, CDR2 YFSETQ. This CDR3 is 14 amino acids long. V shed 1 base and J 4 bases; nucleotides not matched to a gene: 4. This CDR3 reads CASSLRGQGETQYF. The CDR3 nucleotides read TGCGCCAGCAGCTTGAGGGGGCAGGGAGAGACCCAGTACTTC. The entire variable domain, with the rest obtained from reference TRBV5-1 and TRBJ2-5, is as follows: KAGVTQTPRYLIKTRGQQVTLSCSPISGHRSVSWYQQTPGQGLQFLFEYFSETQRNKGNFPGRFSGRQFSNSRSEMNVSTLELGDSALYLCASSLRGQGETQYFGPGTRLLVL.

The gene calls are TRBV6-6 and TRBJ2-7, with D possibly being TRBD2 (6 bases). The CDR3 has 13 residues. Germline CDR1 is MNHNY and CDR2 is SVGAGI (reference sequence). V was shortened by 7 bases and J by 0 bases, with 10 bases between the two germline ends. CDR3 residues: CASNRGSSYEQYF. The CDR3 DNA sequence: TGTGCCAGCAATCGGGGGAGCTCCTACGAGCAGTACTTC.

The chain links TRBV19 to TRBJ2-6; possibly TRBD1 for D (5 bases). The germline V gene has CDR1 LNHDA and CDR2 SQIVND (reference sequence). The V end lost 6 bases, the J end lost 4 bases, and 13 bases lay between the germline ends. This CDR3 is built from 15 residues. CDR3 loop: CASRIQVAGANVLTF. In DNA form, the CDR3 reads TGTGCCAGTAGGATACAGGTTGCCGGGGCCAACGTCCTGACTTTC. Variable domain in full (rest from reference TRBV19 and TRBJ2-6): DGGITQSPKYLFRKEGQNVTLSCEQNLNHDAMYWYRQDPGQGLRLIYYSQIVNDFQKGDIAEGYSVSREKKESFPLTVTSAQKNPTAFYLCASRIQVAGANVLTFGAGSRLTVL.

The chain carries TRBV5-1 and TRBJ2-7; D possibly corresponds to TRBD1 (5 bases). Germline assignment: CDR1 SGHRS and CDR2 YFSETQ. V dropped 3 bases and J dropped 3 bases, with 16 bases sitting between them. CDR3 length equals 15 residues. The CDR3 DNA is TGCGCCAGCAGCTCAGAAGGGCAGGGTTTCTACGAGCAGTACTTC. Its protein is CASSSEGQGFYEQYF.

V and J are TRBV3-1 (or the pseudogene TRBV3-2) and TRBJ2-2; TRBD2 agrees at 7 bases. Germline CDR1 LGHDT, CDR2 YNNKEL (reference sequence). The V segment lost 0 bases and the J segment 1 base; nucleotides outside the gene matches: 2. The CDR3 runs 16 residues. CDR3 nucleotide sequence: TGTGCCAGCAGCCAAGAGTGGGAGGGGAACACCGGGGAGCTGTTTTTT. Protein: CASSQEWEGNTGELFF.

This clone showed up just a few times. The V and J genes are TRBV5-1 and TRBJ1-2; D may be TRBD1 (6 bases). The CDR3 is 15 residues long. V shed 4 bases and J shed 0 bases, with 13 bases lying between them. Germline V gene data show CDR1 as SGHRS and CDR2 as YFSETQ. This CDR3 reads CASSLWTDANYGYTF. In DNA form, the CDR3 reads TGCGCCAGCAGCCTTTGGACAGACGCTAACTATGGCTACACCTTC.

The rearrangement uses TRBV28 and TRBJ1-4; the D gene is possibly TRBD1 (5 bases). Trimming stripped 2 bases from V and 6 bases from J, with 10 bases between. CDR1 and CDR2 (germline): MDHEN, SYDVKM. The CDR3 runs to 14 residues. The CDR3 bases are TGTGCCAGCAGTTTACCCACAGGCCATGAAAAACTGTTTTTT. Translation: CASSLPTGHEKLFF. The whole variable domain, remainder taken from reference TRBV28 and TRBJ1-4, is DVKVTQSSRYLVKRTGEKVFLECVQDMDHENMFWYRQDPGLGLRLIYFSYDVKMKEKGDIPEGYSVSREKKERFSLILESASTNQTSMYLCASSLPTGHEKLFFGSGTQLSVL.

This clone was seen only once. The chain uses TRBV19 and TRBJ2-5; TRBD2 aligns across 7 bases. This CDR3 region has 16 residues. The V gene's germline CDR1 is LNHDA and CDR2 SQIVND (reference sequence). V shed 3 bases, J shed 1 base, and the junction held 8 bases outside the gene matches. The CDR3: CASSIRSGGTQETQYF. In nucleotides, the CDR3 is TGTGCCAGTAGTATTCGGTCGGGGGGTACCCAAGAGACCCAGTACTTC.

V usage is TRBV3-1 (or the pseudogene TRBV3-2) and J usage is TRBJ2-3, with D perhaps matching TRBD2 (6 bases). V was pared by 4 bases and J by 1 base, with 12 bases between. This CDR3 region has 15 residues. Germline V gene data show CDR1 as LGHDT and CDR2 as YNNKEL (reference sequence). The CDR3 DNA reads as TGTGCCAGCAGCCCTGGGACTGGAGGCACAGATACGCAGTATTTT. Its protein is CASSPGTGGTDTQYF.

The count of this clone is one. The chain joins TRBV7-2 to TRBJ2-2; TRBD2 aligns across 13 bases. Germline loops: CDR1 SGHTA, CDR2 FQGNSA. There are 18 residues in the CDR3. V lost 1 base and J lost 5; bases outside the gene matches: 7. CDR3: CASSLGLGLAGYTGELFF. Written as DNA, the CDR3 is TGTGCCAGCAGCTTAGGACTGGGACTAGCGGGGTATACCGGGGAGCTGTTTTTT.

As for this clone: A much larger clone lies a single base off, so this may be a read error. V and J are TRBV27 and TRBJ2-7; perhaps TRBD1 as D (5 bases). Per germline, CDR1 MNHEY and CDR2 SMNVEV (reference sequence). Between the trimmed V and J ends, which lost 2 bases and 0 bases, there was a span of 8 bases. The CDR3 has 14 residues. The CDR3 region has the DNA TGTGCCAGCAGTTTAACAGGCCTCTCCTACGAGCAGTACTTC. It is translated as CASSLTGLSYEQYF.

The gene calls are TRBV28 and TRBJ1-2, with no clear D. Germline CDR1 and CDR2: MDHEN and SYDVKM. The CDR3 is 13 residues long. Trimming took off 3 bases at V and 1 base at J, with 6 bases between the two ends. The CDR3 region has the DNA TGTGCCAGCAGTTTGGAGGTTAACTATGGCTACACCTTC. It encodes CASSLEVNYGYTF.

V usage is TRBV9 and J usage is TRBJ1-3; D call uncertain. The V end was cut by 0 bases, the J end by 7 bases, with 5 bases between. The CDR3 runs to 12 residues. Germline assignment: CDR1 SGDLS and CDR2 YYNGEE. This CDR3 is CASSVGGNTIYF. The CDR3 nucleotides are TGTGCCAGCAGCGTAGGAGGGAACACCATATATTTT.

The chain employs TRBV6-1 and TRBJ2-7, with D maybe TRBD2 (6 bases). V was cut by 1 base and J by 2 bases, with 9 bases left in between. Per the germline V gene, CDR1 is MNHNS and CDR2 is SASEGT. The CDR3 runs 14 residues. The CDR3 sequence is CASSEGGVPYEQYV. The CDR3, as DNA: TGTGCCAGCAGTGAAGGGGGGGTACCCTACGAGCAGTACGTC.

V usage is TRBV6-2 or TRBV6-3 and J usage is TRBJ2-7; 10 bases align to TRBD2. There are 18 residues in the CDR3. Germline values: CDR1 MNHEY, CDR2 SVGEGT. The ends lost 2 bases at V and 0 bases at J; junction bases unmatched: 10. CDR3 residues: CASSYPVVAGGASYEQYV. Written as DNA, the CDR3 is TGTGCCAGCAGTTACCCAGTCGTAGCGGGGGGCGCCTCCTACGAGCAGTACGTC.

V gene TRBV7-9 combines with J gene TRBJ1-2; tentative D call: TRBD1 (6 bases). Germline V gene lookup returns CDR1 SEHNR and CDR2 FQNEAQ (reference sequence). V was trimmed by 4 bases and J by 5 bases, leaving 14 bases between them. The CDR3 is 14 residues long. Here the CDR3 reads CASSSTGQGYGYTF. Written as DNA, the CDR3 is TGTGCCAGCAGCTCGACTGGGCAGGGGTATGGCTACACCTTC.

This clone was seen a few times. The chain employs TRBV11-2 and TRBJ2-2; 11 bases agree with TRBD1. The CDR3 is made up of 15 amino acids. Germline V gene lookup returns CDR1 SGHAT and CDR2 FQNNGV. V shed 1 base and J 13 bases; nucleotides not matched to a gene: 8. The CDR3 nucleotides read TGTGCCAGCAGCTTAGCCGGACAGGGGGCGGAGGCGCTGTTTTTT. Its protein product is CASSLAGQGAEALFF.

CDR3 DNA: TGTGCCAGTAGTATACCGCCGGGACAGCTCTATGGCTACACCTTC. Translated: CASSIPPGQLYGYTF. The chain links TRBV19 to TRBJ1-2; 7 bases fit TRBD1. CDR1 and CDR2 from the germline V gene are LNHDA and SQIVND (reference sequence). This CDR3 comprises 15 residues. The ends lost 2 bases at V and 4 bases at J; junction bases unmatched: 7. Full variable domain (rest looked up from reference TRBV19 and TRBJ1-2): DGGITQSPKYLFRKEGQNVTLSCEQNLNHDAMYWYRQDPGQGLRLIYYSQIVNDFQKGDIAEGYSVSREKKESFPLTVTSAQKNPTAFYLCASSIPPGQLYGYTFGSGTRLTVV.

The gene calls are TRBV3-1 (or the pseudogene TRBV3-2) and TRBJ2-5; 8 bases are a match to TRBD2. The CDR3 runs 15 residues. CDR1 is LGHDT, CDR2 YNNKEL, per germline (reference sequence). Trimming at V came to 1 base and at J to 2 bases, leaving 3 bases not matched to a gene. The CDR3 reads CASSQALAGQETQYF. The CDR3 region has the DNA TGTGCCAGCAGCCAAGCGTTAGCGGGGCAAGAGACCCAGTACTTC.

The count of this clone is one. V and J are TRBV24-1 and TRBJ1-4, with TRBD1 matching over 11 bases. Germline CDR1 KGHDR, CDR2 SFDVKD. The CDR3 totals 16 residues. The J segment lost 8 bases and the V segment lost 4 bases, leaving 8 bases of the junction unmatched. CDR3 protein: CATSDSGQGAREKLFF. CDR3 coding DNA: TGTGCCACCAGTGACTCCGGACAGGGGGCGCGAGAAAAACTGTTTTTT.

The chain is built from TRBV19 and TRBJ2-1, with 8 bases lining up with TRBD1. This CDR3 has 14 amino acids. Germline V gene sequence: CDR1 LNHDA, CDR2 SQIVND (reference sequence). The V and J ends lost 6 bases and 8 bases, in that order; junction bases with no gene match: 9. The CDR3: CASSWQGAWDEQFF. CDR3 DNA sequence: TGTGCCAGTAGCTGGCAGGGGGCGTGGGATGAGCAGTTCTTC. Variable domain in full (rest from reference TRBV19 and TRBJ2-1): DGGITQSPKYLFRKEGQNVTLSCEQNLNHDAMYWYRQDPGQGLRLIYYSQIVNDFQKGDIAEGYSVSREKKESFPLTVTSAQKNPTAFYLCASSWQGAWDEQFFGPGTRLTVL.

The rearrangement links TRBV5-4 to TRBJ2-5, with 7 bases identical to TRBD1. Germline-derived CDR1 and CDR2 are SGHNT and YYREEE (reference sequence). The CDR3 covers 13 residues. V shed 3 bases, J shed 3 bases, and the junction held 2 bases outside the gene matches. The CDR3: CASSYGQEETQYF. The DNA for the CDR3 is TGTGCCAGCAGCTACGGACAGGAAGAGACCCAGTACTTC.

The J gene is TRBJ2-3, the V gene TRBV9; no clear D. Germline V gene sequence: CDR1 SGDLS, CDR2 YYNGEE. V gave up 0 bases and J gave up 0 bases, with 14 bases separating them. The CDR3 extends over 17 amino acids. CDR3 loop: CASSVDAGDYSTDTQYF. The CDR3 DNA reads TGTGCCAGCAGCGTAGATGCTGGAGATTATAGCACAGATACGCAGTATTTT.

There are a few counts of this clone. The chain joins TRBV30 to TRBJ2-1; 9 nucleotides agree with TRBD2. Losses at the gene ends were 5 bases for V and 5 bases for J; bases not matched to a gene: 13. The CDR3 has 16 residues. Germline V gene data show CDR1 as GTSNPN and CDR2 as SVGIG (reference sequence). The CDR3 sequence is CAWGGVLGLANNEQFF. The DNA for the CDR3 is TGTGCCTGGGGTGGAGTCTTGGGACTAGCCAACAATGAGCAGTTCTTC.

The V call is TRBV9, the J call TRBJ2-3; maybe TRBD2 (7 bases). CDR1 is SGDLS and CDR2 is YYNGEE in the germline V gene. V was cut by 0 bases and J by 2 bases, with 10 bases left in between. This CDR3 has 15 residues. The CDR3 spells CASSVAGGLTDTQYF. Written as DNA, the CDR3 is TGTGCCAGCAGCGTAGCGGGGGGCCTCACAGATACGCAGTATTTT.

This chain connects TRBV4-1 to TRBJ2-5; tentative D call: TRBD1 (5 bases). V lost 5 bases, J lost 5 bases, and 9 bases lay in between. The V gene's germline CDR1 is MGHRA and CDR2 YSYEKL. The CDR3 extends over 12 amino acids. CDR3 amino acids: CASSGARETQYF. Written as DNA, the CDR3 is TGCGCCAGCAGCGGGGCGCGGGAGACCCAGTACTTC.

This clone has only a few counts. Other DNA sequences of this sample code for an identical CDR3. This chain links TRBV2 with TRBJ2-5, with TRBD2 matching 11 bases. The CDR3 contains 16 residues. V shed 1 base, J shed 1 base, and the junction held 2 bases outside the gene matches. CDR1 is SNHLY, CDR2 FYNNEI, per germline. The CDR3 sequence is CASSEGLAGGQETQYF. Written as DNA, the CDR3 is TGTGCCAGCAGTGAAGGGCTAGCGGGGGGCCAAGAGACCCAGTACTTC.